The rows below give T cell receptor beta chains drawn from one sample of a study of blood T cell repertoires in COVID-19. Some clones are missing from TCRdb's copy, which holds only in-frame ones; the method was immunoSEQ multiplex PCR. The sample holds 350,000 to 500,000 clones, about 88% seen once. Specimen: PBMCs or T cells enriched from blood (not recorded which). These receptors were taken from a woman in her late teens or twenties who had been exposed to COVID-19. Both conserved end residues are part of each CDR3. A D gene is named only where the DNA matches it firmly. Expanded clones get a size class; other rows say once, few or many, or leave the size out.

v_call: TRBV6-6; j_call: TRBJ1-5; d_call: TRBD1; clone_size: -; cdr3_aa: CASSQQGGNQPQHF; cdr3_nt: TGTGCCAGCAGTCAACAGGGGGGCAATCAGCCCCAGCATTTT
v_call: TRBV18; j_call: TRBJ2-5; d_call: TRBD2; clone_size: -; cdr3_aa: CASSPPGLAGQETQYF; cdr3_nt: TGTGCCAGCTCACCTCCGGGACTAGCGGGGCAAGAGACCCAGTACTTC
v_call: TRBV7-9; j_call: TRBJ2-5; d_call: TRBD2; clone_size: -; cdr3_aa: CASSRLAGGTETQYF; cdr3_nt: TGTGCCAGCAGCAGACTAGCGGGGGGCACGGAGACCCAGTACTTC
v_call: TRBV2; j_call: TRBJ1-2; d_call: -; clone_size: -; cdr3_aa: CASMSIGGGSYGYTF; cdr3_nt: TGTGCCAGCATGAGCATAGGCGGGGGGAGCTATGGCTACACCTTC
v_call: TRBV28; j_call: TRBJ1-5; d_call: -; clone_size: -; cdr3_aa: CASILDRRGQPQHF; cdr3_nt: TGTGCCAGCATCCTAGACCGTCGTGGTCAGCCCCAGCATTTT
v_call: TRBV28; j_call: TRBJ2-7; d_call: -; clone_size: -; cdr3_aa: CASSPTDRDSHEQYF; cdr3_nt: TGTGCCAGCAGCCCCACCGACAGGGACTCCCACGAGCAGTACTTC
v_call: TRBV7-9; j_call: TRBJ2-3; d_call: TRBD2; clone_size: -; cdr3_aa: CASSSAGVGTTDTQYF; cdr3_nt: TGTGCCAGCAGCTCAGCGGGAGTGGGGACTACAGATACGCAGTATTTT
v_call: TRBV7-9; j_call: TRBJ2-5; d_call: TRBD2; clone_size: -; cdr3_aa: CASSRTSGASGTQYF; cdr3_nt: TGTGCCAGCAGCCGGACTAGCGGGGCCTCGGGGACCCAGTACTTC
v_call: TRBV28; j_call: TRBJ1-1; d_call: -; clone_size: -; cdr3_aa: CASSSQWVEVDAFF; cdr3_nt: TGTGCCAGCAGCTCCCAGTGGGTGGAGGTGGATGCTTTCTTT
v_call: TRBV19; j_call: TRBJ1-4; d_call: -; clone_size: -; cdr3_aa: CASSESGPTFVSTNEKLFF; cdr3_nt: TGTGCCAGTAGTGAGAGCGGGCCCACTTTTGTAAGCACTAATGAAAAACTGTTTTTT
v_call: TRBV6-1; j_call: TRBJ2-2; d_call: TRBD2; clone_size: once; cdr3_aa: CASSGPGLAKNYGELFF; cdr3_nt: TGTGCCAGCAGTGGACCGGGACTAGCGAAAAATTACGGGGAGCTGTTTTTT
v_call: TRBV29-1; j_call: TRBJ2-1; d_call: TRBD1; clone_size: -; cdr3_aa: CSVDPPGQGPLFF; cdr3_nt: TGCAGCGTTGACCCACCGGGACAGGGTCCCTTGTTCTTC
v_call: TRBV23-1; j_call: TRBJ2-3; d_call: TRBD1; clone_size: -; cdr3_aa: CASSQWDRGTDTQYF; cdr3_nt: TGCGCCAGCAGTCAATGGGACAGGGGCACAGATACGCAGTATTTT
v_call: TRBV13; j_call: TRBJ2-7; d_call: TRBD2; clone_size: -; cdr3_aa: CASSAPGLANSYEQYF; cdr3_nt: TGTGCCAGCAGCGCACCGGGACTAGCGAACTCCTACGAGCAGTACTTC
v_call: TRBV11-2; j_call: TRBJ2-7; d_call: -; clone_size: -; cdr3_aa: CASSGSGTAYEQYF; cdr3_nt: TGTGCCAGCAGCGGTAGCGGGACAGCCTACGAGCAGTACTTC
v_call: TRBV7-9; j_call: TRBJ1-4; d_call: TRBD1; clone_size: -; cdr3_aa: CASSLSRQGVREKLFF; cdr3_nt: TGTGCCAGCAGCCTCTCCCGACAGGGGGTTCGAGAAAAACTGTTTTTT
v_call: TRBV30; j_call: TRBJ2-7; d_call: -; clone_size: -; cdr3_aa: CAWSDRQGLTYEQYF; cdr3_nt: TGTGCCTGGAGTGATCGCCAGGGTTTAACCTACGAGCAGTACTTC
v_call: TRBV11-3; j_call: TRBJ2-2; d_call: TRBD1; clone_size: -; cdr3_aa: CASSPRGQANTGELFF; cdr3_nt: TGTGCCAGCAGCCCTAGAGGACAGGCGAACACCGGGGAGCTGTTTTTT
v_call: TRBV14; j_call: TRBJ1-1; d_call: -; clone_size: -; cdr3_aa: CASSQTLLGDWAFF; cdr3_nt: TGTGCCAGCAGCCAAACTCTCCTTGGAGATTGGGCTTTCTTT
v_call: TRBV6-5; j_call: TRBJ1-2; d_call: -; clone_size: -; cdr3_aa: CASSYLPGDALAGYTF; cdr3_nt: TGTGCCAGCAGTTATCTCCCGGGGGACGCCCTTGCGGGCTACACCTTC
v_call: TRBV5-1; j_call: TRBJ2-5; d_call: -; clone_size: -; cdr3_aa: CASTREAAGQQETQYF; cdr3_nt: TGCGCCAGCACCAGAGAAGCGGCAGGTCAGCAAGAGACCCAGTACTTC
v_call: TRBV10-3; j_call: TRBJ1-1; d_call: -; clone_size: -; cdr3_aa: CAISESGQGTEAFF; cdr3_nt: TGTGCCATCAGTGAGTCGGGCCAGGGCACTGAAGCTTTCTTT
v_call: TRBV29-1; j_call: TRBJ1-2; d_call: -; clone_size: -; cdr3_aa: CSVEGGGFYGYTF; cdr3_nt: TGCAGCGTTGAAGGGGGGGGGTTCTATGGCTACACCTTC
v_call: TRBV6-1; j_call: TRBJ2-5; d_call: -; clone_size: -; cdr3_aa: CASSEGPGQETQYF; cdr3_nt: TGTGCCAGCAGTGAGGGGCCGGGCCAAGAGACCCAGTACTTC
v_call: TRBV12-3/TRBV12-4; j_call: TRBJ1-6; d_call: -; clone_size: -; cdr3_aa: CASRRTANSPLHF; cdr3_nt: TGTGCCAGCCGAAGGACAGCTAATTCACCCCTCCACTTT
v_call: TRBV6-5; j_call: TRBJ1-1; d_call: TRBD1; clone_size: -; cdr3_aa: CASTHGTANTEAFF; cdr3_nt: TGTGCCAGTACTCATGGGACAGCGAACACTGAAGCTTTCTTT
v_call: TRBV3-1/TRBV3-2; j_call: TRBJ1-5; d_call: -; clone_size: -; cdr3_aa: CASSQARSHQPQHF; cdr3_nt: TGTGCCAGCAGCCAAGCTCGGTCCCATCAGCCCCAGCATTTT
v_call: TRBV9; j_call: TRBJ1-6; d_call: TRBD1; clone_size: -; cdr3_aa: CASSADRDGSPLHF; cdr3_nt: TGTGCCAGCAGCGCTGACAGGGACGGTTCACCCCTCCACTTT
v_call: TRBV7-2; j_call: TRBJ2-1; d_call: -; clone_size: -; cdr3_aa: CASSLVAAYYNEQFF; cdr3_nt: TGTGCCAGCAGCTTAGTGGCGGCTTACTACAATGAGCAGTTCTTC
v_call: TRBV6-5; j_call: TRBJ2-5; d_call: TRBD1; clone_size: -; cdr3_aa: CASSSYRGVPETQYF; cdr3_nt: TGTGCCAGCAGTTCGTACAGGGGCGTGCCAGAGACCCAGTACTTC
v_call: TRBV3-1/TRBV3-2; j_call: TRBJ2-7; d_call: -; clone_size: -; cdr3_aa: CASSHARDEQYF; cdr3_nt: TGTGCCAGCAGCCACGCCAGGGACGAGCAGTACTTC
v_call: TRBV7-2; j_call: TRBJ2-2; d_call: TRBD1; clone_size: -; cdr3_aa: CATPMPGGDVQLTGELFF; cdr3_nt: TGTGCCACCCCCATGCCAGGGGGCGATGTTCAACTAACCGGGGAGCTGTTTTTT
v_call: TRBV6-5; j_call: TRBJ1-3; d_call: -; clone_size: few; cdr3_aa: CASTSGSSGNTIYF; cdr3_nt: TGTGCCAGCACCTCCGGGAGCTCTGGAAACACCATATATTTT
v_call: TRBV3-1/TRBV3-2; j_call: TRBJ2-1; d_call: TRBD2; clone_size: -; cdr3_aa: CASTPFSGGSNEQFF; cdr3_nt: TGTGCCAGCACGCCCTTTAGCGGGGGGTCTAATGAGCAGTTCTTC
v_call: TRBV10-2; j_call: TRBJ2-1; d_call: -; clone_size: -; cdr3_aa: CASSESGTSEQFF; cdr3_nt: TGCGCCAGCAGTGAGTCCGGGACAAGTGAGCAGTTCTTC
v_call: TRBV5-1; j_call: TRBJ2-5; d_call: TRBD1; clone_size: -; cdr3_aa: CASSLNFRDRAMAQYF; cdr3_nt: TGCGCCAGCAGCTTGAACTTCCGGGACAGGGCGATGGCCCAGTACTTC
v_call: TRBV10-3; j_call: TRBJ2-7; d_call: TRBD1; clone_size: once; cdr3_aa: CAISEGQGIGEQYF; cdr3_nt: TGTGCCATCAGTGAGGGACAGGGAATAGGCGAGCAGTACTTC
v_call: TRBV4-3; j_call: TRBJ1-2; d_call: TRBD1; clone_size: once; cdr3_aa: CASSPSGTGEYGYTF; cdr3_nt: TGCGCCAGCAGCCCATCCGGGACAGGGGAATATGGCTACACCTTC
v_call: TRBV6-6; j_call: TRBJ2-1; d_call: TRBD2; clone_size: -; cdr3_aa: CASGPREAREQFF; cdr3_nt: TGTGCCAGTGGGCCGCGGGAGGCTCGTGAGCAGTTCTTC
v_call: TRBV7-9; j_call: TRBJ2-3; d_call: -; clone_size: once; cdr3_aa: CASSSGELVSTDTQYF; cdr3_nt: TGTGCCAGCAGTTCGGGGGAGCTGGTCAGCACAGATACGCAGTATTTT
v_call: TRBV5-1; j_call: TRBJ2-2; d_call: -; clone_size: -; cdr3_aa: CASSGAQAANTGELFF; cdr3_nt: TGCGCCAGCAGCGGCGCCCAGGCCGCGAACACCGGGGAGCTGTTTTTT
v_call: TRBV5-5; j_call: TRBJ2-5; d_call: -; clone_size: -; cdr3_aa: CASSTQGFGETQYF; cdr3_nt: TGTGCCAGCAGCACCCAGGGTTTCGGAGAGACCCAGTACTTC
v_call: TRBV12-2; j_call: TRBJ2-3; d_call: -; clone_size: -; cdr3_aa: CASRLAQRDSTDTQYF; cdr3_nt: TGTGCAAGTCGCTTAGCGCAGCGGGATAGCACAGATACGCAGTATTTT
v_call: TRBV19; j_call: TRBJ2-5; d_call: TRBD2; clone_size: -; cdr3_aa: CASSSAKTGGETQYF; cdr3_nt: TGTGCCAGTAGTTCAGCCAAGACGGGAGGGGAGACCCAGTACTTC
v_call: TRBV18; j_call: TRBJ2-7; d_call: -; clone_size: -; cdr3_aa: CASSPISSDEQYF; cdr3_nt: TGTGCCAGCTCACCCATAAGCTCCGACGAGCAGTACTTC
v_call: TRBV9; j_call: TRBJ2-7; d_call: -; clone_size: -; cdr3_aa: CASSGGTGLEQYF; cdr3_nt: TGTGCCAGCAGCGGAGGGACTGGGTTAGAGCAGTACTTC
v_call: TRBV21-1; j_call: TRBJ2-1; d_call: -; clone_size: -; cdr3_aa: CASSKWRRGYNEQFF; cdr3_nt: TGTGCCAGCAGCAAATGGAGGAGGGGCTACAATGAGCAGTTCTTC
v_call: TRBV25-1; j_call: TRBJ1-6; d_call: -; clone_size: -; cdr3_aa: CASRELSYNSPLHF; cdr3_nt: TGTGCCAGCAGAGAACTCTCTTATAATTCACCCCTCCACTTT
v_call: TRBV20-1; j_call: TRBJ1-6; d_call: TRBD1; clone_size: few; cdr3_aa: CSASERDRYNSPLHF; cdr3_nt: TGCAGTGCTAGTGAACGGGACAGGTATAATTCACCCCTCCACTTT
v_call: TRBV14; j_call: TRBJ2-7; d_call: TRBD2; clone_size: -; cdr3_aa: CASSQFLAGDYYEQYF; cdr3_nt: TGTGCCAGCAGCCAATTCCTCGCGGGAGATTACTACGAGCAGTACTTC
v_call: TRBV29-1; j_call: TRBJ2-3; d_call: -; clone_size: -; cdr3_aa: CSVQDLGGTDTQYF; cdr3_nt: TGCAGCGTTCAGGACCTAGGAGGGACAGATACGCAGTATTTT
v_call: TRBV6-5; j_call: TRBJ2-5; d_call: -; clone_size: -; cdr3_aa: CASSLLGVETQYF; cdr3_nt: TGTGCCAGCAGCCTCTTAGGGGTAGAGACCCAGTACTTC
v_call: TRBV18; j_call: TRBJ1-1; d_call: -; clone_size: -; cdr3_aa: CASSPGRANPSMAFF; cdr3_nt: TGTGCCAGCTCACCCGGGCGGGCAAACCCCTCGATGGCTTTCTTT
v_call: TRBV7-2; j_call: TRBJ1-2; d_call: -; clone_size: -; cdr3_aa: CASSVGGGRTAGYGYTF; cdr3_nt: TGTGCCAGCAGCGTAGGGGGGGGCCGCACGGCCGGCTATGGCTACACCTTC
v_call: TRBV7-2; j_call: TRBJ2-3; d_call: TRBD2; clone_size: -; cdr3_aa: CASSLALAGADTQYF; cdr3_nt: TGTGCCAGCAGCTTAGCGCTAGCGGGGGCAGATACGCAGTATTTT
v_call: TRBV4-3; j_call: TRBJ2-2; d_call: -; clone_size: -; cdr3_aa: CASSQDHSDTYTGELFF; cdr3_nt: TGCGCCAGCAGCCAAGATCACTCGGACACCTACACCGGGGAGCTGTTTTTT